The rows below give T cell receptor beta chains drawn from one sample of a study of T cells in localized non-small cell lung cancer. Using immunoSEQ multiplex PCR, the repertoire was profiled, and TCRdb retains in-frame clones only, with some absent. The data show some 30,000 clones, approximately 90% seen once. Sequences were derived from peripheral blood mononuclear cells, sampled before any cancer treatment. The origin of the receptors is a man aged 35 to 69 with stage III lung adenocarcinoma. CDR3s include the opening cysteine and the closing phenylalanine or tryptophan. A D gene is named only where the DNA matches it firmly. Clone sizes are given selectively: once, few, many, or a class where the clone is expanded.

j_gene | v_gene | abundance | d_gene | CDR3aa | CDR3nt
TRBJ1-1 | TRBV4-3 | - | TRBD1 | CASSQGPGTGSFTEAFF | TGCGCCAGCAGCCAAGGGCCCGGGACAGGGTCTTTCACTGAAGCTTTCTTT
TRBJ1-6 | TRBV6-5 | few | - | CASSPDPSLNSPLHF | TGTGCCAGCAGTCCTGACCCTTCACTAAATTCACCCCTCCACTTT
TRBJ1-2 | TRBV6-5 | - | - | CASRPKSFYGYTF | TGTGCCAGCAGACCTAAAAGCTTCTATGGCTACACCTTC
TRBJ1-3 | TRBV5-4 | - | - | CASSLPGGPSSGNTIYF | TGTGCCAGCAGCTTACCGGGTGGGCCGAGCTCTGGAAACACCATATATTTT
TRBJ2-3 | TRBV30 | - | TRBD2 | CAWSVGRTSGSTDTQYF | TGTGCCTGGAGTGTCGGACGGACTAGCGGGAGCACAGATACGCAGTATTTT
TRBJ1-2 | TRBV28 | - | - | CASTRGGSFGLRYGYTF | TGTGCCAGCACCCGGGGGGGCAGCTTTGGCCTTCGCTATGGCTACACCTTC
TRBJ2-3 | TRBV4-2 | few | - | CASSQDEGRTSTDTQYF | TGTGCCAGCAGCCAAGATGAAGGCAGGACCAGCACAGATACGCAGTATTTT
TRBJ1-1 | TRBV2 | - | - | CASIEGPTRPSTEAFF | TGTGCCAGCATCGAAGGCCCGACAAGGCCCTCAACTGAAGCTTTCTTT
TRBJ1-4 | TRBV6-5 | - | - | CASTRDAAANEKLFF | TGTGCCAGCACTAGGGATGCCGCAGCTAATGAAAAACTGTTTTTT
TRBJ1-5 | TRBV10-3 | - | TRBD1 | CAISVEGGGKPQHF | TGTGCCATCAGTGTGGAAGGGGGCGGAAAGCCCCAGCATTTT
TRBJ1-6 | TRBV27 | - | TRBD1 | CASSKTGAIYNSPLHF | TGTGCCAGCTCCAAGACAGGGGCGATCTATAATTCACCCCTCCACTTT
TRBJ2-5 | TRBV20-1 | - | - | CSAMGETQYF | TGCAGTGCAATGGGAGAGACCCAGTACTTC
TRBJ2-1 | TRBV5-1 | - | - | CASSSGTRYNEQFF | TGCGCCAGCAGCTCGGGGACTCGGTACAATGAGCAGTTCTTC
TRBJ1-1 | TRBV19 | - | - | CASSISLRQNTEAFF | TGTGCCAGTAGTATTTCATTGCGGCAGAACACTGAAGCTTTCTTT
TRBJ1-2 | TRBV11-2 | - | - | CASSLSVNYGYTF | TGTGCCAGCAGCTTATCTGTGAACTATGGCTACACCTTC
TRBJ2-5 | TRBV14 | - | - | CASSQRIPPQETQYF | TGTGCCAGCAGCCAGAGAATCCCCCCTCAAGAGACCCAGTACTTC
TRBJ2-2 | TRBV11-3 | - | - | CASTRGRLGGELFF | TGTGCCAGCACCCGTGGGCGTCTTGGCGGGGAGCTGTTTTTT
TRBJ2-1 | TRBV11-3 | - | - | CASSLGQGTYNEQFF | TGTGCCAGCAGCTTAGGTCAAGGGACCTACAATGAGCAGTTCTTC
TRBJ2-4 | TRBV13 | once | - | CASLKLAKNIQYF | TGTGCCAGCCTCAAACTAGCCAAAAACATTCAGTACTTC
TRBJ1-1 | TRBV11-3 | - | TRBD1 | CASSLRAGGRTEAFF | TGTGCCAGCAGCTTAAGGGCAGGGGGCAGGACTGAAGCTTTCTTT
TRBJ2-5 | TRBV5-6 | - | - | CASTWGSQETQYF | TGTGCCAGCACCTGGGGCTCCCAAGAGACCCAGTACTTC
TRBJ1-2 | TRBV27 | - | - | CASSLLAGEVYGYTF | TGTGCCAGCAGTTTGCTGGCAGGGGAAGTCTATGGCTACACCTTC
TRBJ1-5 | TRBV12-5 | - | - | CARDQPQHF | TGTGCTAGAGATCAGCCCCAGCATTTT
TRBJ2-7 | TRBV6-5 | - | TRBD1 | CASSLGDRAFYEQYF | TGTGCCAGCAGTTTAGGGGACAGGGCATTCTACGAGCAGTACTTC
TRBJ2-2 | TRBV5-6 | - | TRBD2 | CASTLKRGAYTGELFF | TGTGCCAGCACTCTTAAGCGGGGGGCCTACACCGGGGAGCTGTTTTTT
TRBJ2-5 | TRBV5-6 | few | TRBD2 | CARSLGAGGGETQYF | TGTGCCCGCAGCTTGGGAGCGGGGGGAGGGGAGACCCAGTACTTC
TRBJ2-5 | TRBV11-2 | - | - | CASSLGSLQETQYF | TGTGCCAGCAGCTTAGGAAGCCTACAAGAGACCCAGTACTTC
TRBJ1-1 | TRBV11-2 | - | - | CASSLKGMNTEAFF | TGTGCCAGCAGCTTGAAGGGCATGAACACTGAAGCTTTCTTT
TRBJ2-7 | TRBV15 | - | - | CATSRGGTFNEQYF | TGTGCCACCAGCAGAGGCGGGACTTTCAACGAGCAGTACTTC
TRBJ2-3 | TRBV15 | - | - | CATSRGGQVMVSDTQYF | TGTGCCACCAGCAGAGGCGGGCAAGTGATGGTCTCAGATACGCAGTATTTT
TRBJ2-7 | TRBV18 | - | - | CASRGYYEQYF | TGTGCCAGCCGAGGATACTACGAGCAGTACTTC
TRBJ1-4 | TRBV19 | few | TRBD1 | CASSIKGGQRNEKLFF | TGTGCCAGTAGTATTAAGGGGGGACAGCGTAATGAAAAACTGTTTTTT
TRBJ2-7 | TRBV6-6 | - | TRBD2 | CASRQLAGATYEQYF | TGTGCCAGCAGGCAACTAGCGGGGGCCACCTACGAGCAGTACTTC
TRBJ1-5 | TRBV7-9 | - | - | CASSLAGLNQPQHF | TGTGCCAGCAGCTTAGCAGGGCTCAATCAGCCCCAGCATTTT
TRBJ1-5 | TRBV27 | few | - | CASSLTHNQPQHF | TGTGCCAGCAGTTTGACCCACAATCAGCCCCAGCATTTT
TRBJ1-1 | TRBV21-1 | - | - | CASSKETEGPSMNTEAFF | TGTGCCAGCAGCAAAGAGACGGAGGGGCCCTCCATGAACACTGAAGCTTTCTTT
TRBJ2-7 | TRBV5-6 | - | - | CASSLLDSYEQYF | TGTGCCAGCAGCTTACTAGACAGCTACGAGCAGTACTTC
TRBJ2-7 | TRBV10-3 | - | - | CAISVDSGGYEQYF | TGTGCCATCAGTGTCGACTCAGGCGGCTACGAGCAGTACTTC
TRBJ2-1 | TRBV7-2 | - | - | CASSNRWGVRVGSYNEQFF | TGTGCCAGCAGCAATAGGTGGGGGGTGAGGGTTGGCTCCTACAATGAGCAGTTCTTC
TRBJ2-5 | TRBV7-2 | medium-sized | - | CASSLGGVRETQYF | TGTGCCAGCAGCTTAGGTGGGGTCCGGGAGACCCAGTACTTC
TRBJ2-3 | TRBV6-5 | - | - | CATTRDFSSTDTQYF | TGTGCAACTACCAGGGACTTTTCTAGCACAGATACGCAGTATTTT
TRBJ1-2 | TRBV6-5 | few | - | CASSYMGAAGYTF | TGTGCCAGCAGTTACATGGGGGCAGCTGGCTACACCTTC
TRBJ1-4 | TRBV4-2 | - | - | CASSPPAIDNEKLFF | TGTGCCAGCAGCCCACCCGCCATAGATAATGAAAAACTGTTTTTT
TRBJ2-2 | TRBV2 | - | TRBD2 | CASSGLAGTNTGELFF | TGTGCCAGCAGTGGACTAGCGGGTACGAACACCGGGGAGCTGTTTTTT
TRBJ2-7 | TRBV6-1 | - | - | CASSLPGAYYEQYF | TGTGCCAGCAGCTTGCCAGGAGCCTACTACGAGCAGTACTTC